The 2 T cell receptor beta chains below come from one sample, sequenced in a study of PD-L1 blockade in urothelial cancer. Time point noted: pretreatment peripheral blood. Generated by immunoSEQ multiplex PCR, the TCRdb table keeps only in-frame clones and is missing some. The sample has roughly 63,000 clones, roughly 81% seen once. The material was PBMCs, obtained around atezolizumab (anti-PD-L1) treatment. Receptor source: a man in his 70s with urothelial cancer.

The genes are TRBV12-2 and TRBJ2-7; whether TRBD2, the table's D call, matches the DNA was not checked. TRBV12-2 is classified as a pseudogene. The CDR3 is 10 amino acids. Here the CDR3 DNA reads TGTGCAAGCCGGGACTACGAGCAGTACTTC. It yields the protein CASRDYEQYF.

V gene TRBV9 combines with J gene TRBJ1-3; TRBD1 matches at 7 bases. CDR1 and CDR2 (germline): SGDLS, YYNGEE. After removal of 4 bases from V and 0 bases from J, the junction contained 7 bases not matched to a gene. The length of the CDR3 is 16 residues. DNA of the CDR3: TGTGCCAGCAGCCCCCAGACAGGGAGCTCTGGAAACACCATATATTTT. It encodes CASSPQTGSSGNTIYF.